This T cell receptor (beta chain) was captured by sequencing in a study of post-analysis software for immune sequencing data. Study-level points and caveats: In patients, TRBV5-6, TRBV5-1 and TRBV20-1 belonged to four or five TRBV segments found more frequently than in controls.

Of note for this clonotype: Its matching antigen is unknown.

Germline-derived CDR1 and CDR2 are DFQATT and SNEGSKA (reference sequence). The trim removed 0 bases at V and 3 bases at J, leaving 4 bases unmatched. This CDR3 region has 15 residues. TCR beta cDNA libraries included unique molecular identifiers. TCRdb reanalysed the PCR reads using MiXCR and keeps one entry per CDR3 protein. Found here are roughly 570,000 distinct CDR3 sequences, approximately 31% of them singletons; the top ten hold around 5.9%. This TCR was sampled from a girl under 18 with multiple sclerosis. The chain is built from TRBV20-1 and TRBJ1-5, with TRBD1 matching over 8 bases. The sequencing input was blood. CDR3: CSARDDRGYNQPQHF. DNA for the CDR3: TGCAGTGCTAGAGATGACAGGGGCTACAATCAGCCCCAGCATTTT.